These T cell receptor beta chains were read from a single sample in a study of T-cell reconstitution after alpha-beta-depleted transplantation in children. Using its own MiXCR run on the PCR reads, TCRdb lists one record per CDR3 protein. This sample carries under 250,000 distinct CDR3 sequences, about 24% of them seen once, and the ten largest clones take about 5%. Here the sequenced sample was PBMCs, mostly from graft donor cells, taken 360 days after TCRalphabeta/CD19-depleted stem cell transplant. These receptors were obtained from a female patient aged 2-9 years who had a stem cell transplant for congenital amegakaryocytic thrombocytopenia, so the T cells may come from the graft donor. Both conserved end residues are part of each CDR3. Each record gives: CDR3 DNA, CDR3 protein, clone size, D gene, J gene, V gene. A D gene is named only where the DNA matches it firmly. Clone size is given for some rows only: seen once, a few or many times, or a class if the clone is expanded.

TGTGCCAGCAGGGTGATAATGAACACTGAAGCTTTCTTT	CASRVIMNTEAFF	NA	NA	TRBJ1-1	TRBV28
TGCGCCAGCAGCAAACAAGGGGGGGCAGATACGCAGTATTTT	CASSKQGGADTQYF	NA	NA	TRBJ2-3	TRBV5-1
TGCAGTGCTAGGTGGGTCAGCTCTGGAAACACCATATATTTT	CSARWVSSGNTIYF	NA	NA	TRBJ1-3	TRBV20-1
TGTGCCAGCAGTGATCACAGGGGATCCTACAATGAGCAGTTCTTC	CASSDHRGSYNEQFF	NA	TRBD1	TRBJ2-1	TRBV27
TGCAGTGCTAGACGTCAAGGGACTAGCGGGGGGGGTCGGGGCACAGATACGCAGTATTTT	CSARRQGTSGGGRGTDTQYF	NA	TRBD2	TRBJ2-3	TRBV20-1
TGTGCCAGCAGCTTAGCGACGGCAGGGCTGAACTTC	CASSLATAGLNF	NA	NA	TRBJ2-7	TRBV7-9
TGCGCCAGCAGCTTGGCCCTGAACACCGGGGAGCTGTTTTTT	CASSLALNTGELFF	many	NA	TRBJ2-2	TRBV5-1
TGTGCCAGCTCACCAATAGGGGGACAGGGCACAGATACGCAGTATTTT	CASSPIGGQGTDTQYF	NA	TRBD1	TRBJ2-3	TRBV18
TGCAGTGCTAGAGACCTTAGTACCTACGAGCAGTACTTC	CSARDLSTYEQYF	NA	NA	TRBJ2-7	TRBV20-1
TGTGCCACCAGTGATCCGAACAGGGGAGAGGTCTACAATGAGCAGTTCTTC	CATSDPNRGEVYNEQFF	once	TRBD1	TRBJ2-1	TRBV24-1
TGTGCCAGCAACACGGAAACGGATACGCAGTATTTT	CASNTETDTQYF	few	NA	TRBJ2-3	TRBV28
TGTGCCAGCAGTTTTAGCAGAGGCATGAACACTGAAGCTTTCTTT	CASSFSRGMNTEAFF	NA	NA	TRBJ1-1	TRBV28
TGTGCCACCAGTGATGGGGAGGGGTCGGGCACCGGGGAGCTGTTTTTT	CATSDGEGSGTGELFF	many	TRBD2	TRBJ2-2	TRBV24-1
TGCGCCAGCAGCTTGGGTCTACAGGGTAACACTGAAGCTTTCTTT	CASSLGLQGNTEAFF	NA	NA	TRBJ1-1	TRBV5-1
TGTGCCAGCAGTTATCCCTACACTGTGGGCTATGGCTACACCTTC	CASSYPYTVGYGYTF	few	NA	TRBJ1-2	TRBV6-5
TGCGCCAGCAGCATGCAGATGACAGGGATAGACGAGCAGTACTTC	CASSMQMTGIDEQYF	NA	TRBD1	TRBJ2-7	TRBV5-1
TGCGCCAGCAGCGACCTAGCGGGCCTCACAGATACGCAGTATTTT	CASSDLAGLTDTQYF	NA	TRBD2	TRBJ2-3	TRBV5-1
TGCAGTGCTAGTGTCCTGATGGGTGGGGCTAGCGGGAGAGGGGTAGCCAAAAACATTCAGTACTTC	CSASVLMGGASGRGVAKNIQYF	NA	TRBD2	TRBJ2-4	TRBV20-1
TGCGCCAGCAGCCCGGGGTATCTGATAGTAGCCAAAAACATTCAGTACTTC	CASSPGYLIVAKNIQYF	NA	NA	TRBJ2-4	TRBV4-3
TGCGCCAGCAGCACTGGGACTAGCGATAATGAGCAGTTCTTC	CASSTGTSDNEQFF	NA	TRBD2	TRBJ2-1	TRBV5-1
TGTGCCAGCAGGACCGGACTAGCGGGAGGGCAGTTCTTC	CASRTGLAGGQFF	few	TRBD2	TRBJ2-1	TRBV12-3/TRBV12-4
TGTAACAGCAGTCCCGGGACCCAAGAGACCCAGTACTTC	CNSSPGTQETQYF	NA	NA	TRBJ2-5	TRBV28
TGTGCCAGCAGCTTGAGGGGACCCGAGCAGTACTTC	CASSLRGPEQYF	few	NA	TRBJ2-7	TRBV5-8
TGTGCCAGCAGTTACGTGGGTTCTGGGGCCAACGTCCTGACTTTC	CASSYVGSGANVLTF	NA	NA	TRBJ2-6	TRBV6-2/TRBV6-3
TGCAGTGCTAGACAGGGGATCACAGATACGCAGTATTTT	CSARQGITDTQYF	NA	NA	TRBJ2-3	TRBV20-1